This TCR beta chain was recorded in a study of persistence of HIV-infected CD4 T cells. About the research overall: Donors were ART-treated; their CMV- and Gag-responding CD4+ T cells were isolated. Multiple blood draws of up to roughly 200 mL, except two donors with single leukapheresis. Study-level findings and limits: Antigen-responding cells were enriched for degenerate expanded CDR3beta sequences.

Germline values: CDR1 LGHDT, CDR2 YNNKEL (reference sequence). Between the trimmed V and J ends, which lost 1 base and 4 bases, there was a span of 5 bases. This CDR3 has 13 residues. On this clone: The antigen is unknown. Other DNA sequences within the sample encode an identical CDR3.

The stimulus was lysate of CMV-infected fibroblasts, about 10 ug/mL. Sorted nonresponding memory CD4+ T cells were CD40L-negative, CD69-negative, CD45RO-high. Anti-CD28/CD49d costimulation, CD40-blocking antibody and enfuvirtide were given to CD8-depleted PBMCs for about 19 hours. The immunoSEQ assay was version 4, run in survey mode. Libraries were prepared by immunoSEQ multiplex PCR; TCRdb keeps only in-frame clonotypes and omits some of them. Counted here are 35,000 to 40,000 clones, 65% to 85% occurring once; the ten biggest clones make up roughly 1.5%. The source of this sequence is an adult man with HIV who was CMV-seropositive. The rearrangement joins TRBV3-1 (or the pseudogene TRBV3-2) to TRBJ1-3; no reliable D call. The sample was CD4+ T cells sorted from PBMCs after approximately 20-hour stimulation, taken from a patient who received antiretroviral therapy. The CDR3 DNA reads TGTGCCAGCAGCCAAGTTCCCGGAAACACCATATATTTT. Amino acid sequence: CASSQVPGNTIYF.